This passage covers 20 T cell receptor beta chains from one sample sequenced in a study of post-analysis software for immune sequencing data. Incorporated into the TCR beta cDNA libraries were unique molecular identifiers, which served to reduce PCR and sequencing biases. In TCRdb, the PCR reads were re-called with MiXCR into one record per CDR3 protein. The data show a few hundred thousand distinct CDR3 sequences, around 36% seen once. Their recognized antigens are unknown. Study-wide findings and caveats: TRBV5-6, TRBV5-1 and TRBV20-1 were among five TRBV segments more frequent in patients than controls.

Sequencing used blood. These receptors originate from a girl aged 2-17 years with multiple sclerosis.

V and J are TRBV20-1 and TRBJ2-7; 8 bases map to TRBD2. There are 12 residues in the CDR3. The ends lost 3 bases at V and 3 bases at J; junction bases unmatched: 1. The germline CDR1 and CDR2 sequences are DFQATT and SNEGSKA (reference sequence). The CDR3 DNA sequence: TGCAGTGCTAGGGCGGGGGGCTACGAGCAGTACTTC. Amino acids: CSARAGGYEQYF.

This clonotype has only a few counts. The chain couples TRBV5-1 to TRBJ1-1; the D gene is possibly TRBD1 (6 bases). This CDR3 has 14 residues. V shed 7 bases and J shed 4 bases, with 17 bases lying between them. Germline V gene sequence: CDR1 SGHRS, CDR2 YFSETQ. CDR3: CASQEIGQSTEAFF. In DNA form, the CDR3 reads TGCGCCAGCCAAGAAATCGGACAGAGCACTGAAGCTTTCTTT.

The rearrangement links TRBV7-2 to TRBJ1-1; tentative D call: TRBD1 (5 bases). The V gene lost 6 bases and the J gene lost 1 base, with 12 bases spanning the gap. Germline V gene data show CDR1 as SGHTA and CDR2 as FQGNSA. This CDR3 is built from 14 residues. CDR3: CASSCTRGNTEAFF. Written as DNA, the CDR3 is TGTGCCAGCAGTTGTACAAGGGGGAACACTGAAGCTTTCTTT. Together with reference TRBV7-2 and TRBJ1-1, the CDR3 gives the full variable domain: GAGVSQSPSNKVTEKGKDVELRCDPISGHTALYWYRQSLGQGLEFLIYFQGNSAPDKSGLPSDRFSAERTGGSVSTLTIQRTQQEDSAVYLCASSCTRGNTEAFFGQGTRLTVV.

DNA of the CDR3: TGTGCCAGCAGTTCCCCTCTTGGGACAGGGGCGAACACCGGGGAGCTGTTTTTT. Encoded protein: CASSSPLGTGANTGELFF. This chain links TRBV28 with TRBJ2-2; 10 bases match TRBD1. This CDR3 contains 18 residues. With 4 bases clipped from V and 0 bases from J, the junction kept 8 bases outside the gene matches. From germline, CDR1 is MDHEN and CDR2 SYDVKM.

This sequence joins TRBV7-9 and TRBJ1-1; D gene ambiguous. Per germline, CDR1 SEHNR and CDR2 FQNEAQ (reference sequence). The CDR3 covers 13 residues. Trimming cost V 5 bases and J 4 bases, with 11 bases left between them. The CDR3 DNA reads TGTGCCAGCAGCCCCCAGAGGAGCACTGAAGCTTTCTTT. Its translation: CASSPQRSTEAFF. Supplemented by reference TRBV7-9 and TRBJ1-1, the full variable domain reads DTGVSQNPRHKITKRGQNVTFRCDPISEHNRLYWYRQTLGQGPEFLTYFQNEAQLEKSRLLSDRFSAERPKGSFSTLEIQRTEQGDSAMYLCASSPQRSTEAFFGQGTRLTVV.

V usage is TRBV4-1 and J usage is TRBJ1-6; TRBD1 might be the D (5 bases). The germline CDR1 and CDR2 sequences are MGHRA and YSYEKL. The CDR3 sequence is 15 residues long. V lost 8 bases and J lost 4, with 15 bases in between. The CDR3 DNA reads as TGCGCCAGCGCCCAGTGGGGGGGATATAATTCACCCCTCCACTTT. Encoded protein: CASAQWGGYNSPLHF.

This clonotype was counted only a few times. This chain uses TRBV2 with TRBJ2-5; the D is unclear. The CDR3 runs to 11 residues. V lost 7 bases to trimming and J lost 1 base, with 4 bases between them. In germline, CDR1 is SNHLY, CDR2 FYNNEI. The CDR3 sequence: CASKTQETQYF. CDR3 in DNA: TGTGCCAGCAAAACCCAAGAGACCCAGTACTTC. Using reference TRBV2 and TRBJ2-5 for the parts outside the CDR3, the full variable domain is EPEVTQTPSHQVTQMGQEVILRCVPISNHLYFYWYRQILGQKVEFLVSFYNNEISEKSEIFDDQFSVERPDGSNFTLKIRSTKLEDSAMYFCASKTQETQYFGPGTRLLVL.

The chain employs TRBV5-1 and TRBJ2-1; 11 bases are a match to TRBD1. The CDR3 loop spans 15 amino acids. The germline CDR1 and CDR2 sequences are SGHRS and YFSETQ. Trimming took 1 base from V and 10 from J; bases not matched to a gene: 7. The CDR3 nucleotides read TGCGCCAGCAGCTTGAAGGGACAGGGGGTTGGGGAGCAGTTCTTC. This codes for CASSLKGQGVGEQFF.

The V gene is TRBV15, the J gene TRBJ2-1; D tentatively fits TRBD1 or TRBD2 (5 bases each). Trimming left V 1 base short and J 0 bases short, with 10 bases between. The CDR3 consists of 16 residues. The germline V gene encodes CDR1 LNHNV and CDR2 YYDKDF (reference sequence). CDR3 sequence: CATSRAQRGSYNEQFF. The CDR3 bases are TGTGCCACCAGCAGAGCCCAGAGGGGCTCCTACAATGAGCAGTTCTTC.

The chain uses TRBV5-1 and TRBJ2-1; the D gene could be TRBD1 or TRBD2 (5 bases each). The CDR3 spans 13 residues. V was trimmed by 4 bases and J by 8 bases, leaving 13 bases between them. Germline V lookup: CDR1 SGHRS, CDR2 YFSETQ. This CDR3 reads CASSHPGDHEQFF. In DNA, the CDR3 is TGCGCCAGCAGCCATCCCGGGGACCATGAGCAGTTCTTC. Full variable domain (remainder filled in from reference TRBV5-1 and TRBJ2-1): KAGVTQTPRYLIKTRGQQVTLSCSPISGHRSVSWYQQTPGQGLQFLFEYFSETQRNKGNFPGRFSGRQFSNSRSEMNVSTLELGDSALYLCASSHPGDHEQFFGPGTRLTVL.

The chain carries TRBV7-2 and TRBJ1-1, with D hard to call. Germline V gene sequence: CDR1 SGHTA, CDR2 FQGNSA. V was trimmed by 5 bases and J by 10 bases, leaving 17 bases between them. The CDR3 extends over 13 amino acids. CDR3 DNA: TGTGCCAGCAGCCCGCTACGGGGTGTTGTAGCTTTCTTT. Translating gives CASSPLRGVVAFF.

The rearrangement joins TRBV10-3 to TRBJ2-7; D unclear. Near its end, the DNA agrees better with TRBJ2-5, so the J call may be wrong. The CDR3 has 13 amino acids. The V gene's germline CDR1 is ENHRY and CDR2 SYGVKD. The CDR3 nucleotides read TGTGCCCTGGCTTCGGCCGAATGGGAGACCCAGTACTTC. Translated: CALASAEWETQYF.

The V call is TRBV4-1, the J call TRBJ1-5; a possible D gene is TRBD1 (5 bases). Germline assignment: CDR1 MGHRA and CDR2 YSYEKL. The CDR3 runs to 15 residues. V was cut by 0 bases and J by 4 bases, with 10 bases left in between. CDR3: CASSQEEGRNQPQHF. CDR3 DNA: TGCGCCAGCAGCCAAGAGGAGGGGAGGAATCAGCCCCAGCATTTT.

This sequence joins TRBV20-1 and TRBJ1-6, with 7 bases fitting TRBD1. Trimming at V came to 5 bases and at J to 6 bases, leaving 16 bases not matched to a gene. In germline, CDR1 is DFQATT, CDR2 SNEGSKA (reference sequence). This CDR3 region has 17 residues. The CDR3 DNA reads TGCAGTGCTTATCAACCACTACAGGGGTTCCGTAATTCACCCCTCCACTTT. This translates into CSAYQPLQGFRNSPLHF.

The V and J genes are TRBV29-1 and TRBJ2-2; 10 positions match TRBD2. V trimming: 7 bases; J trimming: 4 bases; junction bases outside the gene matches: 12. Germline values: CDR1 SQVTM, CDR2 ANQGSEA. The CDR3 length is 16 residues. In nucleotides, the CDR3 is TGCAGCGGCGCCTTAGCGGGGGGAACTGGCACCGGGGAGCTGTTTTTT. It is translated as CSGALAGGTGTGELFF.

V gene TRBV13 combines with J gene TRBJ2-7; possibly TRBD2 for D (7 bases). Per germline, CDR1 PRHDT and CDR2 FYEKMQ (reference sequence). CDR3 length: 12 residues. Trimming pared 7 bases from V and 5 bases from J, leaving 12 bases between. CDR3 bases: TGTGCCAGCACCGGAGGGGGGGACGAGCAGTACTTC. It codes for CASTGGGDEQYF. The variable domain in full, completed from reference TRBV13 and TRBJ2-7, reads AAGVIQSPRHLIKEKRETATLKCYPIPRHDTVYWYQQGPGQDPQFLISFYEKMQSDKGSIPDRFSAQQFSDYHSELNMSSLELGDSALYFCASTGGGDEQYFGPGTRLTVT.

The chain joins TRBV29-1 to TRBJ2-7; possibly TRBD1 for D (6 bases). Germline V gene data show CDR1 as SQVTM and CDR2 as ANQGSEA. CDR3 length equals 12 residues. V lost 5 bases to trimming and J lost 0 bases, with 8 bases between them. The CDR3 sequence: CSVRGSSYEQYF. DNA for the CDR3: TGCAGCGTTAGGGGGAGCTCCTACGAGCAGTACTTC.

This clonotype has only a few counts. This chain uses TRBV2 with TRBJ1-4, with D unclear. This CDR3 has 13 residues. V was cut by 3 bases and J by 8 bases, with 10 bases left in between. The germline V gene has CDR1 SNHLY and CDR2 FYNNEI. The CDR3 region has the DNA TGTGCCAGCAGTGAGGGAACTGGGGAAAAACTGTTTTTT. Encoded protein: CASSEGTGEKLFF.

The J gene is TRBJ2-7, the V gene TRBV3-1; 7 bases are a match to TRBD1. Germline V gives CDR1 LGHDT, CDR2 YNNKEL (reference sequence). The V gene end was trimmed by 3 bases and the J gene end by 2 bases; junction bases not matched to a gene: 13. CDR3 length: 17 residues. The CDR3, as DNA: TGTGCCAGCAGCCATCAAGGACAGGCGCCTAAAGCCTACGAGCAGTACTTC. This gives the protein CASSHQGQAPKAYEQYF.

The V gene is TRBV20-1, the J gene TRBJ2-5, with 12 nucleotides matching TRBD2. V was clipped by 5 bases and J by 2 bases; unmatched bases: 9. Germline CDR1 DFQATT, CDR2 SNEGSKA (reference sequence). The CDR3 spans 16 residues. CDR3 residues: CSAGIPLAGGQETQYF. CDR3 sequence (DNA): TGCAGTGCTGGGATCCCACTAGCGGGGGGACAAGAGACCCAGTACTTC.